A selection of T cell receptor beta chains follows, all from one sample in a study of cytomegalovirus exposure and HLA in healthy donors. Clones were read by immunoSEQ multiplex PCR, and TCRdb kept only the in-frame ones, dropping some. The sample gives some 180,000 clones, around three quarters of which show up once; around 1.9% is in the top ten. Source material: PBMCs. The receptors here all came from a woman in her twenties or thirties in good health and CMV-seronegative. Each CDR3 is given with its conserved first and last residue. The D gene is left open where the match is weak. Clone size is stated in some rows and not others, as once, few, many or a class when expanded.

V	J	size	D	DNA	CDR3
TRBV9	TRBJ1-3	few	NA	TGTGCCAGCAGCGCCGCAACAGGGAACTCTGGAAACACCATATATTTT	CASSAATGNSGNTIYF
TRBV4-2	TRBJ2-4	once	TRBD1	TGTGCCAGCAGCCAACCCGTACGACAGGGCAACATTCAGTACTTC	CASSQPVRQGNIQYF
TRBV18	TRBJ1-3	NA	TRBD1	TGTGCCAGCTCACCCTTGGACAGGGTGGACACCATATATTTT	CASSPLDRVDTIYF
TRBV18	TRBJ2-7	NA	NA	TGTGCCAGCTCACCGGAGGTGTCCCAGGTCGTCTACGAGCAGTACTTC	CASSPEVSQVVYEQYF
TRBV5-1	TRBJ2-5	NA	NA	TGCGCCAGCAGCGCCGCAAGAGGACAAGAGACCCAGTACTTC	CASSAARGQETQYF
TRBV7-2	TRBJ1-1	NA	NA	TGTGCCAGCAGCTTAGGTATACAGGTCATGAACACTGAAGCTTTCTTT	CASSLGIQVMNTEAFF
TRBV7-3	TRBJ2-5	NA	NA	TGTGCCAGCAGCCCCCAGAGCGGAGAGACCCAGTACTTC	CASSPQSGETQYF
TRBV7-2	TRBJ1-2	NA	NA	TGTGCCAGCAGCTATCAGGGTTATGGCTACACCTTT	CASSYQGYGYTF
TRBV6-5	TRBJ2-4	few	NA	TGTGCCAGCAGTTACTCCGCATCGGTAGCCAAAAACATTCAGTACTTC	CASSYSASVAKNIQYF
TRBV19	TRBJ2-1	NA	TRBD2	TGTGCCAGTAGTATAGGGACTAGCGGGGCCCAGAGGTTCTTC	CASSIGTSGAQRFF
TRBV5-1	TRBJ2-1	NA	TRBD2	TGCGCCAGCAGCTTAGGGCTAGCGGGGGGGCACTCCTACAATGAGCAGTTCTTC	CASSLGLAGGHSYNEQFF
TRBV7-2	TRBJ2-5	NA	NA	TGTGCCAGCAGCCAGGGACTCTTACAAGAGACCCAGTACTTC	CASSQGLLQETQYF
TRBV6-1	TRBJ2-2	NA	NA	TGTGCCAGCAGTGAATACTCGACAGTCAGGGTAGCCGGGGAGCTGTTTTTT	CASSEYSTVRVAGELFF
TRBV5-8	TRBJ2-7	NA	TRBD2	TGTGCCAGCAGCCCGGGACTATACGAGCAGTACTTC	CASSPGLYEQYF
TRBV7-8	TRBJ2-7	few	TRBD1	TGTGCCAGCAGCCTCTCGGACAGGTGGGAGCAGTACTTC	CASSLSDRWEQYF
TRBV19	TRBJ2-3	NA	NA	TGTGCCAGTAGTATGGGGCTGGGGGGGGCGACAGATACGCAGTATTTT	CASSMGLGGATDTQYF
TRBV4-3	TRBJ2-7	few	NA	TGCGCCAGCAGCCAAGTACTCGAAGCCGAGCAGTACTTC	CASSQVLEAEQYF
TRBV4-2	TRBJ2-2	NA	TRBD2	TGTGCCAGCAGCCAACAAAGGGGACTAGCGGGAGGTGCCGGGGAGCTGTTTTTT	CASSQQRGLAGGAGELFF
TRBV18	TRBJ2-7	many	TRBD1	TGTGCCAGCTCCCGCGACTCTCCGGGACAGGGAACTCACGGGCAGTACTTC	CASSRDSPGQGTHGQYF
TRBV5-6	TRBJ1-5	NA	TRBD1	TGTGCCAGCAGCTTTAGAGCGGGACAGGGGGCGAATCAGCCCCAGCATTTT	CASSFRAGQGANQPQHF
TRBV7-9	TRBJ2-7	few	TRBD2	TGTTCCAGCAGCTCCTCCGGGACTAGCGGACCCTACGAGCAGTACTTC	CSSSSSGTSGPYEQYF
TRBV11-2	TRBJ2-1	NA	TRBD2	TGTGCCAGCAGCTCCACCCGCCGCGGGACTAGCGGGAAATATGAGCAGTTCTTC	CASSSTRRGTSGKYEQFF
TRBV6-1	TRBJ1-2	NA	TRBD1	TGTGCCAGCAGTGAAGCAGGGGGCGTCAGCCTTGGCTACACCTTC	CASSEAGGVSLGYTF
TRBV5-1	TRBJ1-2	NA	NA	TGCGCCAGCAGCTTGGGGGATACCACAGGAATACTTAACTATGGCTACACCTTC	CASSLGDTTGILNYGYTF
TRBV7-9	TRBJ2-2	once	TRBD1	TGTGCCAGCAGCTACACAGGGACAGGGAGACCGAGGACCGGGGAGCTGTTTTTT	CASSYTGTGRPRTGELFF
TRBV10-2	TRBJ2-3	few	TRBD2	TGCGCCAGCAGTGTAGCGGGGGGGGCAGATACGCAGTATTTT	CASSVAGGADTQYF
TRBV30	TRBJ2-2	once	NA	TGTGCCTGGAGTAGGCTAGATAATCGCGGGGAGCTGTTTTTT	CAWSRLDNRGELFF
TRBV4-3	TRBJ2-3	NA	TRBD2	TGCGCCAGCAGCCAAATCGGGAGGCCAGATACGCAGTATTTT	CASSQIGRPDTQYF
TRBV4-2	TRBJ2-5	NA	NA	TGTGCCAGCAGCCCCTTCAGCGAAAAACAAGAGACCCAGTACTTC	CASSPFSEKQETQYF
TRBV5-4	TRBJ2-5	once	TRBD2	TGTGCCAGCAGCTTAGGGACTAGCGGAGGGGGCCCAGAGACCCAGTACTTC	CASSLGTSGGGPETQYF
TRBV10-3	TRBJ2-6	NA	TRBD1	TGTGCCATCAGTCAGACAGGGGCTGGGGCCAACGTCCTGACTTTC	CAISQTGAGANVLTF
TRBV7-2	TRBJ1-1	NA	TRBD1	TGTGCCAGCAGCGGGGACAGGGTGGAAACTGAAGCTTTCTTT	CASSGDRVETEAFF
TRBV19	TRBJ2-2	NA	TRBD1	TGTGCCAGTAGTACAAGGACAGGGCAGACCGGGGAGCTGTTTTTT	CASSTRTGQTGELFF
TRBV6-6	TRBJ2-2	NA	TRBD2	TGTGCCAGCAAAGGGCGGGGGGGCCCCGGGGAGCTGTTTTTT	CASKGRGGPGELFF
TRBV11-2	TRBJ2-7	NA	NA	TGTGCCAGCAGCACCACGGCGGAAACCTACGAGCAGTACTTC	CASSTTAETYEQYF
TRBV5-4	TRBJ1-2	NA	TRBD1	TGTGCCAGCAGGTTAGGGCAGGACAGGGGCTACACCTTC	CASRLGQDRGYTF
TRBV19	TRBJ2-2	once	TRBD2	TGTGCCAGTCATCGGCTAGCGGGGCACACCGGGGAGCTGTTTTTT	CASHRLAGHTGELFF
TRBV11-2	TRBJ1-4	NA	TRBD1	TGTGCCAGCAGCTTGGGACCAGGGGGGTATGAAAAACTGTTTTTT	CASSLGPGGYEKLFF
TRBV2	TRBJ1-2	NA	TRBD1	TGTGCCAGCAGGTTGGACAGGGACTATGGCTACACCTTC	CASRLDRDYGYTF
TRBV6-6	TRBJ1-2	NA	TRBD1	TGTGCCAGCAACGACAGGGCAGCGTATGGCTACACCTTC	CASNDRAAYGYTF
TRBV6-1	TRBJ2-7	few	NA	TGTGCCAGCACCCAGATACAGGGTGGCCGAGGCGAGCAGTACTTC	CASTQIQGGRGEQYF
TRBV30	TRBJ2-7	NA	TRBD2	TGTGCCTGGAGTAGGGTCGTAGCGGGAGTGGCCGAGCAGTACTTC	CAWSRVVAGVAEQYF
TRBV7-8	TRBJ2-5	NA	TRBD1	TGTGCCAGCAGCTCAAGACAGGGGGAAGAGACCCAGTACTTC	CASSSRQGEETQYF
TRBV21-1	TRBJ1-1	once	NA	TGTGCCAGCAGCAAAGAGGGGATTGAAGCTTTCTTT	CASSKEGIEAFF
TRBV28	TRBJ2-7	NA	NA	TGTGCCAGCAGTCCCCTTTACTCCGAGCAGTACTTC	CASSPLYSEQYF
TRBV6-4	TRBJ2-7	once	TRBD2	TGTGCCAGCAACGGGACTAGCGGGAGGCCCGTGGCTACCTACGAGCAGTACTTC	CASNGTSGRPVATYEQYF
TRBV5-8	TRBJ1-2	NA	NA	TGTGCCAGCAGCGCTTTGAGGGGGGGCTATGGCTACACCTTC	CASSALRGGYGYTF
TRBV19	TRBJ2-2	NA	NA	TGTGCCAGTATACGGCGGGGGCTAGACACCGGGGAGCTGTTTTTT	CASIRRGLDTGELFF
TRBV7-2	TRBJ1-1	few	NA	TGTGCCAGCAGCCCCGGGGGGGGCGTGGGCACTGAAGCTTTCTTT	CASSPGGGVGTEAFF
TRBV28	TRBJ2-1	NA	TRBD1	TGTGCCAGCAGTCTCACCGGGACAGGAGGAAATGAGCAGTTCTTC	CASSLTGTGGNEQFF
TRBV19	TRBJ2-1	NA	TRBD2	TGTGCCAGTAGCTCCGCGCGACTAGCTGCCTACAATGAGCAGTTCTTC	CASSSARLAAYNEQFF
TRBV7-8	TRBJ2-1	once	NA	TGTGCCAGCAGCTTAGGTGGCCAGGGCTACAATGAGCAGTTCTTC	CASSLGGQGYNEQFF
TRBV4-1	TRBJ1-1	NA	NA	TGCGCCAGCAGCCAAGGGGGCGCGGGGGACACTGAAGCTTTCTTT	CASSQGGAGDTEAFF